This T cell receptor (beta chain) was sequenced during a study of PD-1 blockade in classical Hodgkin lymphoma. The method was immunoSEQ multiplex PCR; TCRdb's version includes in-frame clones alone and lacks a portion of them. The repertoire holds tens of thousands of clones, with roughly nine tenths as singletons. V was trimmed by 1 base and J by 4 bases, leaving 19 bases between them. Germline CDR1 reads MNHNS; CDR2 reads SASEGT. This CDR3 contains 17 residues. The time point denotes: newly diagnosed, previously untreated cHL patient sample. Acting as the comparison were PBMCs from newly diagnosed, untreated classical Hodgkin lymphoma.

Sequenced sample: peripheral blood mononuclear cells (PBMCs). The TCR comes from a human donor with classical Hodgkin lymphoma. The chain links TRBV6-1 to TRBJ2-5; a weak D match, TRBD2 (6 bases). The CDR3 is CASSEVPEGSALETQYF. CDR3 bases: TGTGCCAGCAGTGAAGTTCCGGAGGGATCGGCATTAGAGACCCAGTACTTC.